This passage covers 8 T cell receptor beta chains from one sample sequenced in a study of blood T cell repertoires in COVID-19 (TCRdb year 2020). Library construction relied on the immunoSEQ multiplex PCR assay. The clones in this table, taken by TCRdb from immuneACCESS, are in-frame only. Not every clone is retained; where verified, under half of the shortfall comes from an unresolved V gene, and the cause of the rest is unknown. The sample table contains about 110,000 clones; only one count was recorded for more than 80% of them. 32% of the sample comes from the top ten. Source material: peripheral blood. The origin of the receptors is a woman older than 75 with acute or convalescent COVID-19.

The chain uses TRBV4-3 and TRBJ1-2; possible D gene TRBD1, 5 bases. Trimming took off 2 bases at V and 6 bases at J, with 22 bases between the two ends. Per germline, CDR1 LGHNA and CDR2 YSLEER. This CDR3 has 17 amino acids. The CDR3 DNA is TGCGCCAGCAGCCAATTTCGCCTGTGGCAGGGTGAAGATGGCTACACCTTC. Amino acids: CASSQFRLWQGEDGYTF.

V usage is TRBV7-9 and J usage is TRBJ2-1, with TRBD2 matching over 9 bases. CDR1 and CDR2 from the germline V gene are SEHNR and FQNEAQ (reference sequence). Trimming removed 5 bases from V and 8 bases from J; junction bases left unmatched: 16. The CDR3 consists of 17 residues. CDR3 sequence reads: CASSPRRRGGAGDEQFF. The CDR3 nucleotides read TGTGCCAGCAGCCCCCGGAGGCGCGGGGGGGCCGGCGATGAGCAGTTCTTC.

The chain couples TRBV9 to TRBJ2-2, with D uncertain. The CDR3 loop spans 14 amino acids. The V end lost 1 base, the J end lost 1 base, and 5 bases lay between the germline ends. In germline, CDR1 is SGDLS, CDR2 YYNGEE. The CDR3 here is CASSVTVNTGELFF. CDR3 nucleotide sequence: TGTGCCAGCAGCGTAACAGTGAACACCGGGGAGCTGTTTTTT.

The chain has TRBV2 and TRBJ2-4, with 9 bases lining up with TRBD1. The CDR3 length is 14 residues. V lost 6 bases, J lost 9 bases, and 9 bases stayed unmatched. Germline loops: CDR1 SNHLY, CDR2 FYNNEI. Here the CDR3 DNA reads TGTGCCAGCAGGCCCGGGACAGGGAATGGCATTCAGTACTTC. Residues: CASRPGTGNGIQYF. Full variable domain (missing parts from reference TRBV2 and TRBJ2-4): EPEVTQTPSHQVTQMGQEVILRCVPISNHLYFYWYRQILGQKVEFLVSFYNNEISEKSEIFDDQFSVERPDGSNFTLKIRSTKLEDSAMYFCASRPGTGNGIQYFGAGTRLSVL.

The chain links TRBV5-6 to TRBJ2-5, with 9 bases fitting TRBD1. Germline V CDR1 and CDR2: SGHDT, YYEEEE. The CDR3 length is 15 residues. The V gene end was trimmed by 0 bases and the J gene end by 5 bases; junction bases not matched to a gene: 5. Here the CDR3 reads CASSLDRGLGETQYF. The CDR3 DNA reads as TGTGCCAGCAGCTTGGACAGGGGGCTTGGTGAGACCCAGTACTTC.

The chain recombines TRBV20-1 with TRBJ1-6; D is unclear. There are 13 residues in the CDR3. Trimming removed 3 bases at V and 8 bases at J, with 11 bases between. CDR1 DFQATT and CDR2 SNEGSKA come from the germline V gene (reference sequence). CDR3 protein: CSASEQIDSPLHF. The CDR3 DNA sequence: TGCAGTGCTAGTGAACAGATAGATTCACCCCTCCACTTT.

V and J are TRBV10-3 and TRBJ1-2, with D perhaps TRBD1 (5 bases). V lost 2 bases, J lost 5 bases, and 9 bases lay in between. The germline gives CDR1 ENHRY, CDR2 SYGVKD. This CDR3 has 13 residues. This chain's CDR3 is CAISERQTYGYTF. The DNA for the CDR3 is TGTGCCATCAGTGAGAGACAGACTTATGGCTACACCTTC.

This chain connects TRBV14 to TRBJ2-3; 13 bases match TRBD2. CDR1 is SGHDN, CDR2 FVKESK, per germline. This CDR3 spans 19 amino acids. V lost 4 bases, J lost 2 bases, and 12 bases stayed unmatched. CDR3 in amino acids: CASSRGSTSGGRYTDTQYF. The CDR3 coding sequence is TGTGCCAGCAGCCGCGGTTCGACTAGCGGGGGGCGTTACACAGATACGCAGTATTTT.